The 26 T cell receptor beta chains reported below all come from one sample, sequenced in a study of T cells in Graves' hyperthyroidism and ophthalmopathy. Regions amplified from RNA transcripts were the TCR beta CDR3 regions. An initial round of RT-PCR targeting the TCR CDR3 relied on the HTBI primer set. TCRdb ran MiXCR on the multiplex PCR reads and lists one entry per CDR3 protein. The profile shows 700,000 or so distinct CDR3 sequences, 15% to 20% of them singletons. The material sequenced was blood. Every receptor here comes from a man aged 18 to 30 with Graves' hyperthyroidism.

This clonotype was found a few times. V gene TRBV11-3 combines with J gene TRBJ1-2; 7 bases align to TRBD1. The CDR3 extends over 16 amino acids. Germline V gene data show CDR1 as SGHNT and CDR2 as YENEEA. V lost 7 bases and J lost 5; bases outside the gene matches: 16. This CDR3 reads CASIRRDRVFWYGYTF. In DNA, the CDR3 is TGTGCCAGCATCCGACGCGACAGGGTTTTCTGGTATGGCTACACCTTC.

The J gene is TRBJ2-1, the V gene TRBV5-1, with a possible D match to TRBD1 (6 bases). Germline CDR1 is SGHRS and CDR2 is YFSETQ. CDR3 length equals 16 residues. V lost 5 bases to trimming and J lost 6 bases, with 21 bases between them. CDR3 residues: CASRVRVDRRFNEQFF. The CDR3 region has the DNA TGCGCCAGCAGGGTCCGTGTAGACAGGAGGTTCAATGAGCAGTTCTTC.

This clonotype occurred a few times. This rearrangement joins TRBV2 to TRBJ2-7; D not certain. The CDR3 runs to 13 residues. Between the trimmed V and J ends, which lost 4 bases and 2 bases, there was a span of 9 bases. CDR1 is SNHLY and CDR2 is FYNNEI in the germline V gene. The CDR3 sequence: CASSVRSTYEQYF. The CDR3 nucleotides are TGTGCCAGCAGTGTACGGTCCACCTACGAGCAGTACTTC.

This clonotype was counted ten times or more. The chain recombines TRBV20-1 with TRBJ1-1; D may be TRBD1 (5 bases). CDR3 size: 14 residues. Deletions cut 0 bases from V and 2 bases from J, with 10 bases between. The V gene's germline CDR1 is DFQATT and CDR2 SNEGSKA (reference sequence). Here the CDR3 DNA reads TGCAGTGCTAGAGATGGACACCCAAACACTGAAGCTTTCTTT. As protein: CSARDGHPNTEAFF.

In this sample, this clonotype turned up a few times. The chain uses TRBV28 and TRBJ1-4; D gene ambiguous. Deletions cut 4 bases from V and 0 bases from J, with 9 bases between. Germline V gene lookup returns CDR1 MDHEN and CDR2 SYDVKM. The CDR3 sequence is 15 residues long. CDR3 protein: CASSSGGSTNEKLFF. CDR3 DNA sequence: TGTGCCAGCAGTTCCGGCGGGTCAACTAATGAAAAACTGTTTTTT. The full variable domain, its missing parts supplied by reference TRBV28 and TRBJ1-4, is DVKVTQSSRYLVKRTGEKVFLECVQDMDHENMFWYRQDPGLGLRLIYFSYDVKMKEKGDIPEGYSVSREKKERFSLILESASTNQTSMYLCASSSGGSTNEKLFFGSGTQLSVL.

This clonotype appeared many times. The V gene is TRBV12-3 or TRBV12-4, the J gene TRBJ2-3, with a possible D match to TRBD2 (6 bases). Trimming shortened V by 1 base and J by 4 bases, and 24 bases separated the two germline ends. This CDR3 region has 19 residues. CDR3 in DNA: TGTGCCAGCAGTTTAGGCTTATCCGGGACTGACTCTGTTTCAGATACGCAGTATTTT. Residues: CASSLGLSGTDSVSDTQYF.

This clonotype appeared once. This chain connects TRBV20-1 to TRBJ2-5; TRBD1 matches 12 bases. The junction had 7 bases not matched to a gene; V was cut back by 3 bases and J by 5 bases. CDR3 length equals 15 residues. In germline, CDR1 is DFQATT, CDR2 SNEGSKA (reference sequence). The CDR3 protein is CSARSGTGGVETQYF. The CDR3 nucleotides are TGCAGTGCTAGGTCCGGGACAGGGGGCGTGGAGACCCAGTACTTC.

Only a few counts were recorded for this clonotype. The V and J genes are TRBV7-2 and TRBJ2-7; D unclear. Germline-derived CDR1 and CDR2 are SGHTA and FQGNSA. The V end was cut by 5 bases, the J end by 4 bases, with 15 bases between. This CDR3 spans 14 amino acids. This CDR3 is CASSEDVTNYEQYF. The CDR3 DNA is TGTGCCAGCAGCGAGGATGTGACAAATTACGAGCAGTACTTC.

CDR3 nucleotides: TGTGCCAGCAGTGTCGGGTTTCACACTGAAGCTTTCTTT. Protein: CASSVGFHTEAFF. The chain uses TRBV25-1 and TRBJ1-1; no definite D call. Trimming pared 4 bases from V and 3 bases from J, leaving 9 bases between. The CDR3 runs to 13 residues. Germline V gene sequence: CDR1 MGHDK, CDR2 SYGVNS.

In this sample, this clonotype turned up many times. J is TRBJ2-7 and V is TRBV2; 10 bases map to TRBD1. With 8 bases clipped from V and 6 bases from J, the junction kept 4 bases outside the gene matches. Germline V gives CDR1 SNHLY, CDR2 FYNNEI. There are 12 residues in the CDR3. CDR3 sequence reads: CASGWTGGEQYF. The CDR3, as DNA: TGTGCCAGCGGGTGGACAGGGGGCGAGCAGTACTTC.

This clonotype came up many times. The chain carries TRBV2 and TRBJ2-7; no firm D call. V gave up 3 bases and J gave up 5 bases, with 11 bases separating them. Germline assignment: CDR1 SNHLY and CDR2 FYNNEI. The CDR3 is 13 residues long. The CDR3 coding sequence is TGTGCCAGCAGTGAGGGCCCAGGCGACGAGCAGTACTTC. Translation gives CASSEGPGDEQYF. The variable domain in full, with the rest retrieved from reference TRBV2 and TRBJ2-7, is EPEVTQTPSHQVTQMGQEVILRCVPISNHLYFYWYRQILGQKVEFLVSFYNNEISEKSEIFDDQFSVERPDGSNFTLKIRSTKLEDSAMYFCASSEGPGDEQYFGPGTRLTVT.

This clonotype has just a few counts. The chain uses TRBV5-5 and TRBJ1-5, with D unclear. CDR1 and CDR2 from the germline V gene are SGHKS and YYEKEE (reference sequence). This CDR3 has 14 residues. V was pared by 9 bases and J by 2 bases, with 15 bases between. The CDR3 protein is CAIPFSLGNQPQHF. The CDR3 DNA reads as TGTGCCATCCCCTTCTCTCTGGGCAATCAGCCCCAGCATTTT. The whole variable domain, filled in from reference TRBV5-5 and TRBJ1-5, reads DAGVTQSPTHLIKTRGQQVTLRCSPISGHKSVSWYQQVLGQGPQFIFQYYEKEERGRGNFPDRFSARQFPNYSSELNVNALLLGDSALYLCAIPFSLGNQPQHFGDGTRLSIL.

This clonotype turned up a few times. The rearrangement uses TRBV28 and TRBJ2-7; D perhaps matches TRBD1 (6 bases). V was clipped by 6 bases and J by 6 bases, with 12 bases between them. CDR1 and CDR2 from the germline V gene are MDHEN and SYDVKM. The CDR3 is made up of 12 amino acids. CDR3 coding DNA: TGTGCCAGCAGGCTCGGACAGTTCGAGCAGTACTTC. Its protein is CASRLGQFEQYF.

This clonotype was observed a few times. The rearrangement uses TRBV4-3 and TRBJ1-1, with 7 positions matching TRBD1. Germline V gene lookup returns CDR1 LGHNA and CDR2 YSLEER. The CDR3 is made up of 13 amino acids. The V gene end was trimmed by 4 bases and the J gene end by 12 bases; junction bases not matched to a gene: 11. CDR3 loop: CASSPTRQGGTFF. The CDR3 nucleotides read TGCGCCAGCAGCCCGACGCGACAGGGCGGAACTTTCTTT.

This clonotype has a handful of counts. The gene calls are TRBV6-8 and TRBJ1-6; possibly TRBD1 for D (5 bases). Germline CDR1 is MNHGY and CDR2 is SAAAGT. The CDR3 is 13 amino acids. The ends were cut back, 2 bases at V and 13 bases at J, with 12 bases in the middle. This CDR3 reads CASSYRGPDPLHF. For the CDR3, the DNA is TGTGCCAGCAGTTACAGGGGACCCGATCCCCTCCACTTT.

This clonotype was seen many times. The genes are TRBV29-1 and TRBJ2-3, with D maybe TRBD1 (5 bases). CDR3 size: 15 residues. The germline V and J ends were trimmed by 6 bases and 0 bases, with 16 bases remaining between them. Per germline, CDR1 SQVTM and CDR2 ANQGSEA. As DNA, the CDR3 is TGCAGCGTCCGAAGACAGTCCACTAGCACAGATACGCAGTATTTT. Amino acid sequence: CSVRRQSTSTDTQYF.

J is TRBJ2-7 and V is TRBV25-1, with TRBD2 matching over 13 bases. Trimming took 10 bases from V and 3 from J; bases not matched to a gene: 3. Germline V gene sequence: CDR1 MGHDK, CDR2 SYGVNS. CDR3 length: 13 amino acids. The CDR3: CATGTSGNYEQYF. The CDR3 DNA is TGTGCCACCGGGACTAGCGGGAACTACGAGCAGTACTTC.

This clonotype was counted only a few times. Written as DNA, the CDR3 is TGTGCCAGCAGCTTAATAGGGGATGGGGAGACCCAGTACTTC. Its protein is CASSLIGDGETQYF. The chain joins TRBV7-3 to TRBJ2-5; D may be TRBD1 (5 bases). The length of the CDR3 is 14 residues. V shed 1 base and J shed 5 bases, with 11 bases lying between them. Germline V gives CDR1 SGHTA, CDR2 FQGTGA.

In this sample, this clonotype turned up a few times. The gene calls are TRBV30 and TRBJ2-7; 9 nucleotides align to TRBD1. With V trimmed by 3 bases and J by 1 base, 1 base remained unmatched. This CDR3 is 13 amino acids long. Germline V gene data show CDR1 as GTSNPN and CDR2 as SVGIG (reference sequence). Here the CDR3 DNA reads TGTGCCTGGAGGGGACAGGGATCCTACGAGCAGTACTTC. It specifies CAWRGQGSYEQYF.

In this sample, this clonotype turned up a few times. The chain couples TRBV4-2 to TRBJ2-7; no reliable D call. V lost 4 bases and J lost 0, with 16 bases in between. The CDR3 is 16 residues long. The V gene's germline CDR1 is LGHNA and CDR2 YNFKEQ. CDR3 sequence (DNA): TGTGCCAGCAGCCCCACCGTCCGCAAAGCCTCCTACGAGCAGTACTTC. Amino acid sequence: CASSPTVRKASYEQYF.

The rearrangement links TRBV6-1 to TRBJ2-5, with D perhaps assigned TRBD1 or TRBD2 (6 bases each). The V end lost 1 base, the J end lost 4 bases, and 28 bases lay between the germline ends. This CDR3 is built from 20 residues. Germline V gene lookup returns CDR1 MNHNS and CDR2 SASEGT. Written as DNA, the CDR3 is TGTGCCAGCAGTGAAGGGGTATTTGGGGGCCGAATTGGAGCGGGAGAGACCCAGTACTTC. Protein: CASSEGVFGGRIGAGETQYF.

This clonotype came up many times. The chain uses TRBV6-2 or TRBV6-3 and TRBJ1-1; possibly TRBD1 for D (6 bases). Germline CDR1 is MNHEY and CDR2 is SVGEGT. Between the trimmed V and J ends, which lost 7 bases and 4 bases, there was a span of 13 bases. CDR3 length: 13 residues. The CDR3 bases are TGTGCCAGCACCCCTGGACAGTTCACTGAAGCTTTCTTT. It translates to CASTPGQFTEAFF.

This clonotype was observed a few times. The rearrangement uses TRBV4-1 and TRBJ1-1; the D gene is possibly TRBD1 (5 bases). This CDR3 region has 15 residues. Trimming stripped 3 bases from V and 5 bases from J, with 16 bases between. CDR1 is MGHRA, CDR2 YSYEKL, per germline. DNA for the CDR3: TGCGCCAGCAGCCAGAAAAGCCTGGGGGGAACTGAAGCTTTCTTT. This translates into CASSQKSLGGTEAFF.

This clonotype occurred many times. This chain joins TRBV28 and TRBJ1-1; a weak D match, TRBD1 (5 bases). Deletions cut 1 base from V and 3 bases from J, with 12 bases between. Germline V lookup: CDR1 MDHEN, CDR2 SYDVKM. The CDR3 is 15 amino acids. In DNA form, the CDR3 reads TGTGCCAGCAGTTTATCTTCCGGACAAGACACTGAAGCTTTCTTT. Translating it yields CASSLSSGQDTEAFF.

This clonotype was counted between two and nine times. V is TRBV6-5 and J is TRBJ2-3; the match to TRBD2 covers 12 bases. The J segment lost 3 bases and the V segment lost 2 bases, leaving 3 bases of the junction unmatched. Germline V gene data show CDR1 as MNHEY and CDR2 as SVGAGI. The CDR3 has 16 amino acids. The CDR3 sequence is CASSYHLAGGTDTQYF. The DNA for the CDR3 is TGTGCCAGCAGTTACCATCTAGCGGGAGGGACAGATACGCAGTATTTT.

Many counts were recorded for this clonotype. The rearrangement links TRBV27 to TRBJ1-1; possible D gene TRBD1, 5 bases. Germline CDR1 reads MNHEY; CDR2 reads SMNVEV (reference sequence). The germline V and J ends were trimmed by 8 bases and 4 bases, with 14 bases remaining between them. The CDR3 contains 13 residues. This CDR3 reads CASRQSGSTEAFF. CDR3 in DNA: TGTGCCAGCCGGCAATCAGGGAGCACTGAAGCTTTCTTT.